A selection of T cell receptor beta chains follows, all from one sample in a study of cytomegalovirus exposure and HLA in healthy donors. Clones were read by immunoSEQ multiplex PCR, and TCRdb kept only the in-frame ones, dropping some. The sample has 180,000 or so clones, 76% seen once. Sequencing input: PBMCs. The receptors were gathered from a woman aged 25 to 45 in good health and CMV-seropositive. CDR3s include the opening cysteine and the closing phenylalanine or tryptophan.

cdr3_length | j_call | v_call | cdr3_aa
14 | TRBJ1-5 | TRBV19 | CASSERGVNQPQHF
15 | TRBJ2-1 | TRBV4-3 | CASSRETSSYNEQFF
15 | TRBJ2-4 | TRBV6-5 | CASSRQGLAKNIQYF
14 | TRBJ2-3 | TRBV6-5 | CASSYRLATDTQYF
13 | TRBJ1-2 | TRBV5-1 | CASSLSTGYGYTF
13 | TRBJ2-1 | TRBV9 | CASSVGLFNEQFF
14 | TRBJ2-5 | TRBV7-8 | CASTEDRRQETQYF
14 | TRBJ1-2 | TRBV6-5 | CASSYHIRDIGYTF
16 | TRBJ1-2 | TRBV18 | CASSPQDISQNYGYTF
14 | TRBJ2-3 | TRBV5-1 | CASSFGGATDTQYF
15 | TRBJ2-2 | TRBV4-3 | CASSQGASRTGELFF
12 | TRBJ1-2 | TRBV6-5 | CASSRGDQGYTF
16 | TRBJ2-1 | TRBV9 | CASSVGQRGPYNEQFF
15 | TRBJ1-2 | TRBV29-1 | CSVEADRGRKNGYTF
13 | TRBJ1-2 | TRBV6-1 | CASSRDRLDGYTF
18 | TRBJ1-5 | TRBV7-8 | CASSPPGTGGFGNQPQHF
19 | TRBJ1-5 | TRBV2 | CASRGDLAGEGYSNQPQHF
15 | TRBJ1-1 | TRBV28 | CASSLLGHRRTEAFF
14 | TRBJ1-3 | TRBV7-2 | CASSFQGGGNTIYF
18 | TRBJ2-1 | TRBV7-2 | CASSIPENGGGVYNEQFF
14 | TRBJ1-2 | TRBV9 | CASSVQGVDDGYTF
13 | TRBJ2-5 | TRBV6-5 | CASRLAGGETQYF
15 | TRBJ1-1 | TRBV28 | CASTLSHGAGTEAFF
14 | TRBJ2-4 | TRBV5-1 | CASSPRDRKNIQYF
16 | TRBJ2-1 | TRBV9 | CASSVLPAGSSNEQFF
12 | TRBJ2-1 | TRBV6-5 | CASSYPYNEQFF
17 | TRBJ1-5 | TRBV23-1 | CASSQDGREGSNQPQHF
16 | TRBJ2-5 | TRBV18 | CASSPTGFLVGETQYF
14 | TRBJ2-2 | TRBV28 | CASNPRLGTGELFF
13 | TRBJ1-6 | TRBV7-2 | CASSEGVVSPLHF
19 | TRBJ2-3 | TRBV7-3 | CASSLTGGGGAVSTDTQYF
15 | TRBJ2-3 | TRBV6-5 | CASSDQGASTDTQYF
13 | TRBJ1-5 | TRBV28 | CASSSTGKQPQHF
14 | TRBJ1-3 | TRBV9 | CASSPDRAGNTIYF
15 | TRBJ2-5 | TRBV28 | CASSLGGTGEETQYF
15 | TRBJ2-5 | TRBV7-9 | CASSLIGSLGETQYF
11 | TRBJ1-1 | TRBV2 | CASSGGLRAFF
15 | TRBJ2-3 | TRBV5-1 | CASSQGGVMADTQYF
14 | TRBJ1-1 | TRBV12-5 | CASGLKGGVVGAFF
14 | TRBJ1-5 | TRBV28 | CASILSVSNQPQHF
14 | TRBJ1-6 | TRBV5-4 | CASSSTGKTSALHF
15 | TRBJ2-2 | TRBV15 | CATSRGGEAAGELFF
16 | TRBJ2-5 | TRBV7-3 | CASSFRGGPYQETQYF
17 | TRBJ2-3 | TRBV27 | CASSFRGVAGHTDTQYF
12 | TRBJ2-7 | TRBV11-2 | CAIRPVGNEQYF
17 | TRBJ2-3 | TRBV19 | CASSQGLLAGGFDTQYF
15 | TRBJ1-4 | TRBV5-1 | CASSFGGETNEKLFF
15 | TRBJ2-7 | TRBV28 | CASSLDTAISYEQYF